The 2 T cell receptor beta chains presented below share a single source sample, sequenced in a study of blood T cell repertoires in COVID-19. The data were produced by immunoSEQ multiplex PCR, yet TCRdb's version contains in-frame clones alone and is incomplete. The sample contains under 300,000 clones, around 87% of which appear only once. Sequenced sample: peripheral blood. These receptors were collected from a man aged 18-30 years with active or convalescent COVID-19.

The rearrangement links TRBV29-1 to TRBJ2-5; 7 positions match TRBD1. The CDR3 consists of 12 residues. The germline gives CDR1 SQVTM, CDR2 ANQGSEA. The CDR3 sequence is CTLGTAQETQYF. DNA of the CDR3: TGCACGTTAGGGACAGCCCAAGAGACCCAGTACTTC.

For this clone: At one boundary the junction diverges from the germline segment, which might be a read error. This chain links TRBV30 with TRBJ2-5; TRBD2 matches 11 bases. Germline CDR1 and CDR2: GTSNPN and SVGIG (reference sequence). The CDR3 spans 13 residues. CDR3 region: CASRLAGQGTQYF. In DNA, the CDR3 is TGTGCCAGTAGACTAGCGGGACAAGGGACCCAGTACTTC. The full variable domain, its missing parts supplied by reference TRBV30 and TRBJ2-5, is SQTIHQWPATLVQPVGSPLSLECTVEGTSNPNLYWYRQAAGRGLQLLFYSVGIGQISSEVPQNLSASRPQDRQFILSSKKLLLSDSGFYLCASRLAGQGTQYFGPGTRLLVL.